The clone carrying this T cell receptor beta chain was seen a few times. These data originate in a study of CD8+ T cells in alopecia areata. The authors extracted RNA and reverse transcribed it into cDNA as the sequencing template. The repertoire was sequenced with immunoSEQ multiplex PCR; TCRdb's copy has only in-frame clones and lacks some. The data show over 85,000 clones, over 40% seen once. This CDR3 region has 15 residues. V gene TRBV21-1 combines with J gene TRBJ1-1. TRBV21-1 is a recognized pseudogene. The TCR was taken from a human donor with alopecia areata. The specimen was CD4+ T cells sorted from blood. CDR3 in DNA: TGTGCCAGCAGCAAAGCTCCGCCACCGAACACTGAAGCTCTCTTT. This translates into CASSKAPPPNTEALF.